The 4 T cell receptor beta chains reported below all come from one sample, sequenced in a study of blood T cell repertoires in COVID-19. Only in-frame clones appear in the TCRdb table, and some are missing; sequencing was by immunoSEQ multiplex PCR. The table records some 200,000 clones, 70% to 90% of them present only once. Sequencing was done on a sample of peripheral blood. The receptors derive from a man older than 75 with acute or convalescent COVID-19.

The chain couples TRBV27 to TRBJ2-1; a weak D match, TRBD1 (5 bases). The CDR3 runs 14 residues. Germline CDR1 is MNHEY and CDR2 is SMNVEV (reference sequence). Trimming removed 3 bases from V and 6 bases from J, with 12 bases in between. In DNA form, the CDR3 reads TGTGCCAGCAGTTTCGCAGGGTTAGTCAATGAGCAGTTCTTC. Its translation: CASSFAGLVNEQFF.

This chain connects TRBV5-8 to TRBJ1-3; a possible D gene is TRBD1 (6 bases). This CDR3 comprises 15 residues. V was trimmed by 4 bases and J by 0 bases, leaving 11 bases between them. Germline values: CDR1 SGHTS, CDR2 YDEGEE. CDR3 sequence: CASSPGAFSGNTIYF. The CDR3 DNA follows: TGTGCCAGCAGCCCAGGGGCCTTCTCTGGAAACACCATATATTTT. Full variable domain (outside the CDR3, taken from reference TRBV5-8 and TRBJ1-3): EAGVTQSPTHLIKTRGQQATLRCSPISGHTSVYWYQQALGLGLQFLLWYDEGEERNRGNFPPRFSGRQFPNYSSELNVNALELEDSALYLCASSPGAFSGNTIYFGEGSWLTVV.

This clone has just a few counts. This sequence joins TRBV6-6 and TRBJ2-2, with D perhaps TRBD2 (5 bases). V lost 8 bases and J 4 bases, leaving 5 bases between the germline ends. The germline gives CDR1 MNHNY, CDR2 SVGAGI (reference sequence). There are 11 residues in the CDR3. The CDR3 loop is CASRGTGELFF. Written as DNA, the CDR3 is TGTGCCAGCCGGGGCACCGGGGAGCTGTTTTTT.

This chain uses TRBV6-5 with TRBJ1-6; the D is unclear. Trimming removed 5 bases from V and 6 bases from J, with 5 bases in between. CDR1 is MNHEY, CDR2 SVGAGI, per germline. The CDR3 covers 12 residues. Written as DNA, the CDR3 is TGTGCCAGCAGTCCCATTAATTCACCCCTCCACTTT. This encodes CASSPINSPLHF.